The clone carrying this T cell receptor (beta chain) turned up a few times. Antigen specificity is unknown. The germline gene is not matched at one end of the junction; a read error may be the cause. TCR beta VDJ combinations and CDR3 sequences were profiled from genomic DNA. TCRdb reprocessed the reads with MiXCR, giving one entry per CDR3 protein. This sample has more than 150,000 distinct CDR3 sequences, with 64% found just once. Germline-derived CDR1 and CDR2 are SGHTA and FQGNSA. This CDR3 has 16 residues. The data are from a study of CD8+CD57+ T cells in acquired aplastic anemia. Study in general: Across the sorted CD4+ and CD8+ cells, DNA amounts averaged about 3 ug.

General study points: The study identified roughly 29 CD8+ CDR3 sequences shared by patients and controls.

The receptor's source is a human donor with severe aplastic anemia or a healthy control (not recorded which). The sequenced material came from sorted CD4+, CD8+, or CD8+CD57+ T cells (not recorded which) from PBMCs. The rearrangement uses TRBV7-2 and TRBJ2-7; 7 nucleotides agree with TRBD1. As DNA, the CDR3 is TGCGCCAGCAGCCAAGACGCGACAGGGACCTCCTACGAGCAGTACTTC. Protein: CASSQDATGTSYEQYF.